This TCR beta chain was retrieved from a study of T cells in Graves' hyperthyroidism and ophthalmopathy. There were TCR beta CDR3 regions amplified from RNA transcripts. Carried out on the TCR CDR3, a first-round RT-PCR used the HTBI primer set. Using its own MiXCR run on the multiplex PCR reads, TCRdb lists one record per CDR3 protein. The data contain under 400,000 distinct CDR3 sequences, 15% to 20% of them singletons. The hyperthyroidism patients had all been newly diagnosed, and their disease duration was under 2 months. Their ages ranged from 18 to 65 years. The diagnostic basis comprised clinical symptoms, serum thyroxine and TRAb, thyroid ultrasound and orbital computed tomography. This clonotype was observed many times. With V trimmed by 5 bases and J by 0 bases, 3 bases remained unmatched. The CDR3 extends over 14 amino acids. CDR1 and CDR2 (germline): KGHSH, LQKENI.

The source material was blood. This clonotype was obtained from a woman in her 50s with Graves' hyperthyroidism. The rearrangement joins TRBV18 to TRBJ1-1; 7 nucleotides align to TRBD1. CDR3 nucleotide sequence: TGTGCCAGCTCAGAGGGGGCAATGAACACTGAAGCTTTCTTT. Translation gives CASSEGAMNTEAFF.